Shown below are 10 T cell receptor beta chains from a single sample sequenced in a study of shared clonotypes between healthy human individuals. Assay: immunoSEQ multiplex PCR; the TCRdb copy retains only in-frame clones and omits some. The sample yields over a million clones, more than 75% seen once. Sequencing used memory CD4+ T cells from PBMCs. Subset reported: CD45RA-negative fraction. These receptors all come from a man between 18 and 29 years old in good health. Some clones in this sample may be carry-over from other donors' samples.

The rearrangement links TRBV5-4 to TRBJ2-7; TRBD2 matches at 12 bases. Germline V gene data show CDR1 as SGHNT and CDR2 as YYREEE (reference sequence). The CDR3 totals 14 residues. The V segment lost 3 bases and the J segment 6 bases; nucleotides outside the gene matches: 4. The CDR3 coding sequence is TGTGCCAGCAGCTCCGGACTAGCGGGACCCGAGCAGTACTTC. This translates into CASSSGLAGPEQYF.

The gene calls are TRBV6-5 and TRBJ1-4; 10 nucleotides match TRBD1. Germline V CDR1 and CDR2: MNHEY, SVGAGI. The length of the CDR3 is 15 residues. After removal of 5 bases from V and 5 bases from J, the junction contained 5 bases not matched to a gene. Here the CDR3 reads CASSRPGQGNEKLFF. The CDR3 nucleotides are TGTGCCAGCAGTCGCCCGGGACAGGGGAATGAAAAACTGTTTTTT.

This clone was seen only a few times. The same CDR3 arises from other DNA sequences in this sample as well. The gene calls are TRBV27 and TRBJ2-3; 7 bases line up with TRBD1. Germline CDR1 and CDR2: MNHEY and SMNVEV (reference sequence). The ends lost 5 bases at V and 2 bases at J; junction bases unmatched: 4. The CDR3 length is 14 residues. The CDR3 DNA sequence: TGTGCCAGCAGTCTGGGACAGTCCACAGATACGCAGTATTTT. Translation: CASSLGQSTDTQYF.

J is TRBJ1-5 and V is TRBV6-1, with D unclear. The V end was cut by 1 base, the J end by 9 bases, with 7 bases between. The germline CDR1 and CDR2 sequences are MNHNS and SASEGT. The CDR3 extends over 12 amino acids. The DNA for the CDR3 is TGTGCCAGCAGTGAAGTTGAGTGGCCCCAGCATTTT. As protein: CASSEVEWPQHF.

About this clone: One junction end does not reproduce the germline sequence, and a read error may be involved. The rearrangement joins TRBV19 to TRBJ2-7; possibly TRBD1 or TRBD2 for D (5 bases each). Germline CDR1 LNHDA, CDR2 SQIVND (reference sequence). This CDR3 is 14 amino acids long. CDR3 sequence reads: CASSKRGVTYDWNF. In nucleotides, the CDR3 is TGTGCCAGTAGCAAAAGGGGAGTTACCTACGATTGGAACTTC.

The J gene is TRBJ1-2, the V gene TRBV2; D call uncertain. The CDR3 spans 18 residues. Trimming took off 1 base at V and 0 bases at J, with 18 bases between the two ends. Germline CDR1 is SNHLY and CDR2 is FYNNEI. The DNA of the CDR3 is TGTGCCAGCAGTGAAGGGGTTCCCCAGAGAACCACTAACTATGGCTACACCTTC. Translated: CASSEGVPQRTTNYGYTF.

This chain uses TRBV11-2 with TRBJ1-1, with a weak D call TRBD1 (5 bases). This CDR3 is built from 14 residues. V was clipped by 5 bases and J by 5 bases, with 15 bases between them. The germline gives CDR1 SGHAT, CDR2 FQNNGV. CDR3 in DNA: TGTGCCAGCAGCCGCCTTGGGGGAAAGACTGAAGCTTTCTTT. This gives the protein CASSRLGGKTEAFF.

This chain joins TRBV28 and TRBJ2-5; 7 bases match TRBD1. The CDR3 is made up of 12 amino acids. V lost 8 bases to trimming and J lost 3 bases; unmatched junction nucleotides: 3. Germline V gene lookup returns CDR1 MDHEN and CDR2 SYDVKM. The CDR3 is CASGDSKETQYF. CDR3 in DNA: TGTGCCAGCGGGGACAGTAAAGAGACCCAGTACTTC.

The chain has TRBV18 and TRBJ2-7, with 10 bases that match TRBD1. The CDR3 sequence is 15 residues long. The V gene's germline CDR1 is KGHSH and CDR2 LQKENI. V lost 3 bases and J lost 3; bases outside the gene matches: 5. CDR3 amino acids: CASSPRTGGFYEQYF. CDR3 DNA sequence: TGTGCCAGCTCACCGAGGACAGGGGGGTTCTACGAGCAGTACTTC.

This CDR3 reads CASSVPSGRAYEQYF. DNA of the CDR3: TGTGCCAGCAGTGTACCTAGCGGAAGGGCCTACGAGCAGTACTTC. The chain links TRBV28 to TRBJ2-7; 7 nucleotides agree with TRBD2. The CDR3 is 15 amino acids. V lost 5 bases, J lost 2 bases, and 9 bases stayed unmatched. Germline CDR1 and CDR2: MDHEN and SYDVKM.